This TCR beta chain was profiled in a study of blood T cells in healthy people across ages. The CDR3 loop spans 17 amino acids. The J segment lost 0 bases and the V segment lost 0 bases, leaving 5 bases of the junction unmatched. Germline assignment: CDR1 MRHNA and CDR2 SNTAGT. Through a sample-barcoded 5' primer and a J-beta primer mix, a second PCR was run for about 6 to 11 cycles. TCRdb used MiXCR to reprocess the 5' RACE reads, holding one entry per CDR3 protein. The profile shows about 1.4 million distinct CDR3 sequences, around 59% of them singletons. The chain joins TRBV6-4 to TRBJ2-3, with 8 nucleotides matching TRBD1. Material for sequencing was blood. This TCR was sampled from a man aged 18 to 30 in good health. The CDR3 DNA reads TGTGCCAGCAGTGACTCCTGGACAGGGTATAGCACAGATACGCAGTATTTT. This codes for CASSDSWTGYSTDTQYF.